This TCR beta chain originates from a study of T cells in Graves' hyperthyroidism and ophthalmopathy. The table lists this clonotype with many counts. The CDR3 length is 16 residues. Trimming left V 6 bases short and J 0 bases short, with 15 bases between. TCR beta CDR3 sequences were amplified from RNA transcripts. The TCR CDR3 was amplified in a first-round RT-PCR using the HTBI primer set. In TCRdb, the multiplex PCR reads were re-called with MiXCR into one record per CDR3 protein. The sample shows 600,000 to 700,000 distinct CDR3 sequences, approximately 14% of them seen only once. This TCR was recovered from a middle-aged woman with Graves' ophthalmopathy. Sequencing was done on a sample of blood. The chain couples TRBV12-3 or TRBV12-4 to TRBJ1-5, with D maybe TRBD1 (6 bases). The DNA of the CDR3 is TGTGCCAGCAGGCAGTCCAGGGGTCATAGCAATCAGCCCCAGCATTTT. It specifies CASRQSRGHSNQPQHF.